The source of this T cell receptor (beta chain) is a study of OX40 agonist ivuxolimab in advanced cancers. V dropped 0 bases and J dropped 5 bases, with 13 bases sitting between them. The germline CDR1 and CDR2 sequences are LGHNA and YSLEER. This CDR3 region has 15 residues. The method was immunoSEQ multiplex PCR; TCRdb's version includes in-frame clones alone and lacks a portion of them. The data hold tens of thousands of clones, with approximately 80% observed a single time. This clone showed up just once. Sequencing used CD4+ or CD8+ T cells sorted from blood, obtained in a trial of the OX40 agonist ivuxolimab. The sequence was obtained from an adult with an advanced solid tumor such as melanoma, head and neck, liver or kidney cancer. This rearrangement joins TRBV4-3 to TRBJ1-2, with D hard to call. The CDR3 here is CASSQDREGIYGYTF. The CDR3 DNA reads as TGCGCCAGCAGCCAAGATAGGGAAGGCATATATGGCTACACCTTC.